This T cell receptor (beta chain) was obtained from a study of shared clonotypes between healthy human individuals. This clone was picked up a small number of times. The CDR3 has 16 residues. Clones were sequenced by immunoSEQ multiplex PCR, and TCRdb holds only the in-frame ones, with some missing. This sample has fewer than 650,000 clones, with about 79% found just once. Sequenced: PBMCs. This sequence originates from a woman between 40 and 55 years old in good health. Some clones in this sample may be carry-over from other donors' samples. The J gene is TRBJ2-7, the V gene TRBV21-1; the table gives TRBD2 as D, unverified against the DNA. TRBV21-1 is a documented pseudogene. CDR3 bases: TGTGCCAGCAGCAAACGGAAGCGGAAGCCCTCCTACGAGCAGTACTTC. Encoded protein: CASSKRKRKPSYEQYF.